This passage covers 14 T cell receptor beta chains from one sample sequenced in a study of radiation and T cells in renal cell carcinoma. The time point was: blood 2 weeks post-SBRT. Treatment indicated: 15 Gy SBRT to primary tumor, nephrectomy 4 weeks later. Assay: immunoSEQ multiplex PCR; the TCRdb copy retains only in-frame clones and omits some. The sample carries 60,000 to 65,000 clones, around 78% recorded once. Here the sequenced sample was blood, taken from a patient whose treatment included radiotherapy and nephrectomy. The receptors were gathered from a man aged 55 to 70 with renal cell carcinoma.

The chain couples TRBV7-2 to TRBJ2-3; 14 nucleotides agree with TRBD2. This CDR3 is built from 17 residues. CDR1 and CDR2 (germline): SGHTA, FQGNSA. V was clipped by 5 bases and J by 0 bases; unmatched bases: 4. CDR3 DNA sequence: TGTGCCAGCAGCCTGGGACTAGCGGGGGCTAGCACAGATACGCAGTATTTT. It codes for CASSLGLAGASTDTQYF.

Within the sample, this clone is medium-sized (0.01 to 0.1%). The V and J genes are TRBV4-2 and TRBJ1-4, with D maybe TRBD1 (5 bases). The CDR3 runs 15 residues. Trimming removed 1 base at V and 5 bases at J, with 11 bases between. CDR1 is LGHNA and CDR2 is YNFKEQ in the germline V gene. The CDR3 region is CASSQGARVNEKLFF. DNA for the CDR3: TGTGCCAGCAGCCAAGGGGCCAGGGTAAATGAAAAACTGTTTTTT.

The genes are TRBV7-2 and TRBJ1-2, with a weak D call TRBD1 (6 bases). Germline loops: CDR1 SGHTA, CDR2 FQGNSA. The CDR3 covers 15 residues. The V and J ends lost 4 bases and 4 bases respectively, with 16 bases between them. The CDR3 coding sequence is TGTGCCAGCAGCTCATCCGGGGGCGATCGCTATGGCTACACCTTC. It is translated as CASSSSGGDRYGYTF.

The CDR3 DNA reads as TGTGCCAGCAGCTGGACCGGCTCCTACGAGCAGTACTTC. Amino acid sequence: CASSWTGSYEQYF. The rearrangement uses TRBV5-6 and TRBJ2-7; D is undetermined. V was trimmed by 3 bases and J by 0 bases, leaving 7 bases between them. There are 13 residues in the CDR3. CDR1 and CDR2 from the germline V gene are SGHDT and YYEEEE. Full variable domain (rest looked up from reference TRBV5-6 and TRBJ2-7): DAGVTQSPTHLIKTRGQQVTLRCSPKSGHDTVSWYQQALGQGPQFIFQYYEEEERQRGNFPDRFSGHQFPNYSSELNVNALLLGDSALYLCASSWTGSYEQYFGPGTRLTVT.

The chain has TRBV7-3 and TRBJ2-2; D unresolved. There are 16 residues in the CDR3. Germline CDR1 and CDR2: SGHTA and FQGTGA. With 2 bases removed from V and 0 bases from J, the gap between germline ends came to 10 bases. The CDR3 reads CASSLDGGSNTGELFF. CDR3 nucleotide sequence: TGTGCCAGCAGCTTAGACGGCGGATCGAACACCGGGGAGCTGTTTTTT. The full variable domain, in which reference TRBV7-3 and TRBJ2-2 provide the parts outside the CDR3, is GAGVSQTPSNKVTEKGKYVELRCDPISGHTALYWYRQSLGQGPEFLIYFQGTGAADDSGLPNDRFFAVRPEGSVSTLKIQRTERGDSAVYLCASSLDGGSNTGELFFGEGSRLTVL.

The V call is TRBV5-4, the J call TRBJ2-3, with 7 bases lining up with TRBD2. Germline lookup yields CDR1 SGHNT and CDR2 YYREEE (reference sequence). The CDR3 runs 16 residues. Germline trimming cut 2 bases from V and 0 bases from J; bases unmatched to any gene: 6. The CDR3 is CASSFPGGSSTDTQYF. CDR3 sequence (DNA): TGTGCCAGCAGCTTCCCCGGGGGGTCTAGCACAGATACGCAGTATTTT. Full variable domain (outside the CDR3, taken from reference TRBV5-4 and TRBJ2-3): ETGVTQSPTHLIKTRGQQVTLRCSSQSGHNTVSWYQQALGQGPQFIFQYYREEENGRGNFPPRFSGLQFPNYSSELNVNALELDDSALYLCASSFPGGSSTDTQYFGPGTRLTVL.

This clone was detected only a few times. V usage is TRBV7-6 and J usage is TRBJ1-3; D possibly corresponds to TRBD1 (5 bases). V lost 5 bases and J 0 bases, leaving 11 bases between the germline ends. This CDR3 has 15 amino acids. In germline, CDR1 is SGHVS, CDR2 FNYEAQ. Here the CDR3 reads CASSPTGYSGNTIYF. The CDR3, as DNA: TGTGCCAGCAGCCCCACAGGTTACTCTGGAAACACCATATATTTT.

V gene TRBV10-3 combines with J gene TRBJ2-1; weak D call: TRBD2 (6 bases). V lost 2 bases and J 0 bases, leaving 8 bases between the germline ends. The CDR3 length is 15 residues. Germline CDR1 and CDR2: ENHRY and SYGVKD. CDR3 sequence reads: CAISEGGSSYNEQFF. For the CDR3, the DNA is TGTGCCATCAGTGAGGGAGGGAGCTCCTACAATGAGCAGTTCTTC.

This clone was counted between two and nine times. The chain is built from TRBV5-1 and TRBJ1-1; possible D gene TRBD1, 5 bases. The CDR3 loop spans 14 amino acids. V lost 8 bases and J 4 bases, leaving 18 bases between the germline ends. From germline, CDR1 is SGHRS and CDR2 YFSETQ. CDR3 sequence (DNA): TGCGCCAGTTCGTTCGAGGGGAGGAGCACTGAAGCTTTCTTT. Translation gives CASSFEGRSTEAFF.

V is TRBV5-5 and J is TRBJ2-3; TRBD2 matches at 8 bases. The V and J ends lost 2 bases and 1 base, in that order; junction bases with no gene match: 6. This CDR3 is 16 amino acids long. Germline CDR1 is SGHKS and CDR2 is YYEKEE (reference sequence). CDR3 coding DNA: TGTGCCAGCAGCTTTGGGACTAGTTATCGCACAGATACGCAGTATTTT. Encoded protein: CASSFGTSYRTDTQYF.

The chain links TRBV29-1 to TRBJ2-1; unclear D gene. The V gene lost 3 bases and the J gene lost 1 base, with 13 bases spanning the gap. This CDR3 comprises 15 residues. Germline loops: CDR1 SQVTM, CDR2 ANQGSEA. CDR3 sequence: CSVESPGESYNEQFF. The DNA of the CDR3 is TGCAGCGTTGAGTCCCCGGGCGAATCCTACAATGAGCAGTTCTTC.

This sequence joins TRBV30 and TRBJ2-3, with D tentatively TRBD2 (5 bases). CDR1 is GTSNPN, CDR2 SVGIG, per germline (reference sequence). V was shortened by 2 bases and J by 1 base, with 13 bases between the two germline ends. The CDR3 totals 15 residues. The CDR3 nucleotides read TGTGCCTGGAGTAGGGCTAGCCGAGGCACAGATACGCAGTATTTT. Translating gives CAWSRASRGTDTQYF.

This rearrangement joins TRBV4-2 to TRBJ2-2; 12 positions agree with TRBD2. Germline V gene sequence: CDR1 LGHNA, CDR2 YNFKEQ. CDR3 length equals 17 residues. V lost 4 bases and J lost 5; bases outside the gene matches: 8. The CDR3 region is CASSRATSGSGTGELFF. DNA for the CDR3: TGTGCCAGCAGCCGAGCGACTAGCGGGAGTGGGACCGGGGAGCTGTTTTTT.

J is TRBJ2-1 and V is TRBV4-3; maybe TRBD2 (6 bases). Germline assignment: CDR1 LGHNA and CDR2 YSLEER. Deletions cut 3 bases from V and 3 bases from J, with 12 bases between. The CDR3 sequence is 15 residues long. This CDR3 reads CASSHSGLIYNEQFF. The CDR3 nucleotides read TGCGCCAGCAGCCATTCGGGACTTATCTACAATGAGCAGTTCTTC.